These 13 T cell receptor beta chains came from one sample sequenced in a study of T cell responses to AZD1222 COVID-19 vaccine. Libraries were prepared by immunoSEQ multiplex PCR; TCRdb keeps only in-frame clonotypes and omits some of them. The sample has about 72,000 clones; roughly 84% are singletons. The source material was peripheral blood, sampled on day 0 of AZD1222 vaccination. These receptors originate from an adult in good health.

The rearrangement links TRBV9 to TRBJ2-3; the D gene could be TRBD1 or TRBD2 (5 bases each). Germline values: CDR1 SGDLS, CDR2 YYNGEE. Trimming took 3 bases from V and 2 from J, leaving 16 bases between them. The CDR3 sequence is 16 residues long. This chain's CDR3 is CASSAFRGRDTDTQYF. DNA of the CDR3: TGTGCCAGCAGCGCCTTCCGGGGACGGGACACAGATACGCAGTATTTT.

The V gene is TRBV7-2, the J gene TRBJ2-7; D is perhaps TRBD1 (6 bases). Per the germline V gene, CDR1 is SGHTA and CDR2 is FQGNSA. The V end was cut by 2 bases, the J end by 2 bases, with 16 bases between. The CDR3 spans 16 residues. The CDR3: CASSLFPRGGAYEQYF. The DNA of the CDR3 is TGTGCCAGCAGCTTATTTCCCAGGGGCGGCGCCTACGAGCAGTACTTC.

This clone occurred a few times. The gene calls are TRBV27 and TRBJ1-3; no reliable D call. The CDR3 covers 13 residues. The germline V gene encodes CDR1 MNHEY and CDR2 SMNVEV (reference sequence). V lost 8 bases and J 9 bases, leaving 17 bases between the germline ends. The CDR3 bases are TGTGCCAGCGCTTCTCGGCACGGTGTCACCATATATTTT. Protein product: CASASRHGVTIYF.

This chain uses TRBV6-5 with TRBJ2-7; TRBD1 matches 9 bases. This CDR3 region has 14 residues. V shed 5 bases, J shed 7 bases, and the junction held 9 bases outside the gene matches. CDR1 and CDR2 from the germline V gene are MNHEY and SVGAGI. This chain's CDR3 is CASSLDRGDREQYF. CDR3 DNA: TGTGCCAGCAGTCTCGACAGGGGGGATCGGGAGCAGTACTTC.

V usage is TRBV5-5 and J usage is TRBJ1-2, with 7 bases aligning to TRBD1. Germline-derived CDR1 and CDR2 are SGHKS and YYEKEE (reference sequence). The CDR3 is made up of 14 amino acids. Trimming at V came to 2 bases and at J to 2 bases, leaving 3 bases not matched to a gene. The CDR3 loop is CASSLDRANYGYTF. The CDR3 DNA follows: TGTGCCAGCAGCTTAGACAGGGCGAACTATGGCTACACCTTC. The entire variable domain, with the rest obtained from reference TRBV5-5 and TRBJ1-2, is as follows: DAGVTQSPTHLIKTRGQQVTLRCSPISGHKSVSWYQQVLGQGPQFIFQYYEKEERGRGNFPDRFSARQFPNYSSELNVNALLLGDSALYLCASSLDRANYGYTFGSGTRLTVV.

V and J are TRBV2 and TRBJ2-1, with D unclear. CDR1 is SNHLY, CDR2 FYNNEI, per germline. Trimming pared 1 base from V and 12 bases from J, leaving 7 bases between. There are 11 residues in the CDR3. The CDR3 DNA reads TGTGCCAGCAGTGAAGAGATCGGGCAGTTCTTC. The encoded protein is CASSEEIGQFF.

The chain has TRBV11-3 and TRBJ1-4; weak D call: TRBD1 (6 bases). The CDR3 consists of 15 residues. CDR1 is SGHNT, CDR2 YENEEA, per germline. Trimming cost V 1 base and J 2 bases, with 8 bases left between them. CDR3 nucleotides: TGTGCCAGCAGCTTAGTAGGGGGTACTAATGAAAAACTGTTTTTT. It is translated as CASSLVGGTNEKLFF.

The gene calls are TRBV9 and TRBJ2-3, with TRBD2 identical over 9 bases. From germline, CDR1 is SGDLS and CDR2 YYNGEE. This CDR3 is built from 17 residues. The V segment lost 3 bases and the J segment 1 base; nucleotides outside the gene matches: 9. This CDR3 reads CASSASGDPRGTDTQYF. CDR3 DNA sequence: TGTGCCAGCAGCGCTAGCGGGGACCCTAGGGGCACAGATACGCAGTATTTT.

This chain links TRBV12-3 or TRBV12-4 with TRBJ1-1, with D hard to call. The ends were cut back, 6 bases at V and 8 bases at J, with 10 bases in the middle. This CDR3 has 11 amino acids. The chain's CDR3 is CASRNEVEAFF. CDR3 bases: TGTGCCAGCAGGAATGAGGTGGAAGCTTTCTTT.

This sequence joins TRBV28 and TRBJ1-3; D is uncertain. Germline assignment: CDR1 MDHEN and CDR2 SYDVKM. The CDR3 spans 15 residues. The V and J ends lost 6 bases and 4 bases respectively, with 16 bases between them. The CDR3 region has the DNA TGTGCCAGCAGCTCATCCGGGGTAGGGGGAAACACCATATATTTT. It is translated as CASSSSGVGGNTIYF.

V usage is TRBV7-2 and J usage is TRBJ1-1; D remains unclear. The CDR3 runs to 13 residues. V was clipped by 6 bases and J by 8 bases, with 16 bases between them. CDR1 SGHTA and CDR2 FQGNSA come from the germline V gene. DNA of the CDR3: TGTGCCAGCAGTCTGCAGAGGAAACCGGAAGCTTTCTTT. This sequence encodes CASSLQRKPEAFF. The entire variable domain, with the rest obtained from reference TRBV7-2 and TRBJ1-1, is as follows: GAGVSQSPSNKVTEKGKDVELRCDPISGHTALYWYRQSLGQGLEFLIYFQGNSAPDKSGLPSDRFSAERTGGSVSTLTIQRTQQEDSAVYLCASSLQRKPEAFFGQGTRLTVV.

The chain employs TRBV30 and TRBJ2-3; D call uncertain. Trimming took off 0 bases at V and 7 bases at J, with 14 bases between the two ends. This CDR3 has 14 residues. Germline V gene sequence: CDR1 GTSNPN, CDR2 SVGIG (reference sequence). The CDR3 DNA follows: TGTGCCTGGAGTGTACGGGCAGGACCTAATACGCAGTATTTT. Protein product: CAWSVRAGPNTQYF.

This chain uses TRBV3-1 (or the pseudogene TRBV3-2) with TRBJ1-4, with 8 bases aligning to TRBD1. The V gene end was trimmed by 6 bases and the J gene end by 7 bases; junction bases not matched to a gene: 10. The CDR3 spans 15 residues. Per the germline V gene, CDR1 is LGHDT and CDR2 is YNNKEL (reference sequence). CDR3 loop: CASRKTGGRVEKLFF. CDR3 nucleotide sequence: TGTGCCAGCAGGAAAACAGGGGGACGGGTTGAAAAACTGTTTTTT.